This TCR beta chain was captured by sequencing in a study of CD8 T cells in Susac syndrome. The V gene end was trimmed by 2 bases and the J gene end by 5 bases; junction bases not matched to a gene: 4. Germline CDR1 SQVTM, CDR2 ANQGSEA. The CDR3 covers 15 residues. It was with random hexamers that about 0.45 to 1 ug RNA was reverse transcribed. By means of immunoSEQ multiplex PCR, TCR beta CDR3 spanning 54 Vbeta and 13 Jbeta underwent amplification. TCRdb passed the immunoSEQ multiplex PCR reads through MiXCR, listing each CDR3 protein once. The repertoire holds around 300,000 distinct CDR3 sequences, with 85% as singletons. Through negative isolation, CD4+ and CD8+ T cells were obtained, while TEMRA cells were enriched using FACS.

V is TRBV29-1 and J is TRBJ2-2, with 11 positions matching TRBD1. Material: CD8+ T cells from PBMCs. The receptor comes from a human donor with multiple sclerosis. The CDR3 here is CSVEPRDRGTGELFF. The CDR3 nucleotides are TGCAGCGTTGAACCCCGGGACAGGGGGACCGGGGAGCTGTTTTTT.